This TCR beta chain stems from a study of blood T cell repertoires in COVID-19. Authors' methods: Nucleated cell number was recorded as an estimate derived from reference gene primer amplification. Clones were sequenced by immunoSEQ multiplex PCR, and TCRdb holds only the in-frame ones, with some missing. D and trimming were read from the DNA, whereas the V and J calls and clone size are those reported in that table. The sample holds over 40,000 clones, approximately 80% seen once. The ends were cut back, 10 bases at V and 3 bases at J, with 21 bases in the middle. Per the germline V gene, CDR1 is SGHTA and CDR2 is FQGNSA. CDR3 length: 15 residues. The sample holds a few counts of this clone.

The sequenced sample was peripheral blood. This clonotype originated in a woman in her fifties or sixties with acute or convalescent COVID-19. The chain joins TRBV7-2 to TRBJ1-2; D unresolved. DNA for the CDR3: TGTGCCAATTCATTCGAATACTCGGGAGACTATGGCTACACCTTC. Amino acids: CANSFEYSGDYGYTF. The whole variable domain, filled in from reference TRBV7-2 and TRBJ1-2, reads GAGVSQSPSNKVTEKGKDVELRCDPISGHTALYWYRQSLGQGLEFLIYFQGNSAPDKSGLPSDRFSAERTGGSVSTLTIQRTQQEDSAVYLCANSFEYSGDYGYTFGSGTRLTVV.